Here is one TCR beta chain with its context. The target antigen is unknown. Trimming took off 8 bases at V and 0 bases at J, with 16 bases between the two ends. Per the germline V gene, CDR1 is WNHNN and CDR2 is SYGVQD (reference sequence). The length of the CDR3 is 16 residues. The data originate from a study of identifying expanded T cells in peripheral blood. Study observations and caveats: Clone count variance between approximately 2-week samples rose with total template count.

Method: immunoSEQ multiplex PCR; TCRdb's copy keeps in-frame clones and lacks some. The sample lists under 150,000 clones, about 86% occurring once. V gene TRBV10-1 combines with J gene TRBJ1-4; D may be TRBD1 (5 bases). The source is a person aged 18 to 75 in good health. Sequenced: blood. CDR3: CASHTGQDATNEKLFF. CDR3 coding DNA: TGCGCCAGCCATACGGGGCAGGACGCAACTAATGAAAAACTGTTTTTT.